This T cell receptor beta chain was recorded in a study of naive and memory T cell subsets. This CDR3 is built from 15 residues. Trimming left V 0 bases short and J 6 bases short, with 12 bases between. Germline V gene sequence: CDR1 MNHNY, CDR2 SVGAGI (reference sequence). Alpha and beta constant region primers primed reverse transcription for blood and skin samples. The SP2 primer and nested alpha and beta constant region primers amplified ligated cDNA in four rounds. MiXCR, run by TCRdb on the 5' RACE reads, gives a single entry per CDR3 protein. The sample has tens of thousands of distinct CDR3 sequences, around a quarter seen once. RNA was extracted from more than 2 ml of whole blood of healthy adults. The library had UMIs added by 3' ligation of an oligonucleotide to TCR cDNA.

The TCR originated in a female donor in good health. This rearrangement joins TRBV6-6 to TRBJ1-5, with D tentatively TRBD1 (6 bases). The CDR3 region has the DNA TGTGCCAGCAGTTACTCAGACAGGAGGCCTCAGCCCCAGCATTTT. Its translation is CASSYSDRRPQPQHF.